The sequence of this T cell receptor (beta chain) was determined in a study of shared clonotypes between healthy human individuals. CDR1 and CDR2 from the germline V gene are MNHEY and SVGAGI. The CDR3 runs to 15 residues. The V end lost 0 bases, the J end lost 4 bases, and 10 bases lay between the germline ends. Repertoires were generated with immunoSEQ multiplex PCR, while TCRdb's copy carries only in-frame clones and drops some. Here the sample spans some 2,100,000 clones, 85% to 95% being singletons. CD45RO-negative, CCR7-positively selected cells formed the naive CD8 fraction, excluding terminally differentiated effector memory CD45RA+ cells.

The chain couples TRBV6-5 to TRBJ1-5, with a weak D call TRBD1 (6 bases). Sequenced input: naive CD8+ T cells from PBMCs. This sequence was found in a man younger than 30 in good health. Some clones in this sample may be carry-over from other donors' samples. CDR3 amino acids: CASSYSGQTNQPQHF. The CDR3 coding sequence is TGTGCCAGCAGTTACTCAGGACAGACTAATCAGCCCCAGCATTTT.